The clone carrying this TCR beta chain appeared many times. Its cognate antigen is unknown. Germline CDR1 reads DFQATT; CDR2 reads SNEGSKA (reference sequence). Trimming removed 0 bases from V and 5 bases from J, with 8 bases in between. The CDR3 extends over 13 amino acids. The data belong to a study of T-cell reconstitution after alpha-beta-depleted transplantation in children. Study outcomes and limitations: The study reportedly traced alpha-beta T cells about two months after transplant to several hundred expanded graft clones.

It was with unique molecular identifiers that the TCRbeta library was prepared. TCRdb itself ran the PCR reads through MiXCR, one entry per CDR3 protein. The table shows over 120,000 distinct CDR3 sequences, with around 9% occurring only once. The TCR was taken from a female patient aged 2-10 years who had a stem cell transplant for congenital amegakaryocytic thrombocytopenia, so the T cells may come from the graft donor. This chain joins TRBV20-1 and TRBJ1-5; the D is unclear. This material consisted of PBMCs, mostly from graft donor cells, taken 180 days after TCRalphabeta/CD19-depleted stem cell transplant. CDR3 bases: TGCAGTGCTAGAGAATCGTCCGATCAGCCCCAGCATTTT. The encoded protein is CSARESSDQPQHF.